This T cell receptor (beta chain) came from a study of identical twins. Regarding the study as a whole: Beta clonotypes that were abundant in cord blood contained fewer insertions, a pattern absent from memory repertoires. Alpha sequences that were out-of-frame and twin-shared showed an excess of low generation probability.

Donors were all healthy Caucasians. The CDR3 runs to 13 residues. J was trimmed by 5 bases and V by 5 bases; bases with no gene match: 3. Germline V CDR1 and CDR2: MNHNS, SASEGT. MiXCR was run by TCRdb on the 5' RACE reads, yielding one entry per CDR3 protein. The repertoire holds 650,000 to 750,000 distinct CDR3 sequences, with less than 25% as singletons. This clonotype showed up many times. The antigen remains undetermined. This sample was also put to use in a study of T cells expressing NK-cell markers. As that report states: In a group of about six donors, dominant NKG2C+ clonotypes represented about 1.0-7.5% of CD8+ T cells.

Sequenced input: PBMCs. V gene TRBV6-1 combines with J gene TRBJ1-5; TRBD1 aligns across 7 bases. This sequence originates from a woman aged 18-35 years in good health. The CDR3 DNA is TGTGCCAGCAGTCGGGACAGAGATCAGCCCCAGCATTTT. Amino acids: CASSRDRDQPQHF.